Following are 10 T cell receptor beta chains from one sample sequenced in a study of T cells after yellow fever vaccination. TCRdb reprocessed the 5' RACE reads with MiXCR, giving one entry per CDR3 protein. The sample has some 670,000 distinct CDR3 sequences, roughly 12% seen once; the top ten hold 15%. The starting material was PBMCs, obtained on the day of the yellow fever booster vaccination. The origin of the receptors is a man aged 25-45 years who received the YFV17D yellow fever vaccine.

This chain uses TRBV4-3 with TRBJ2-6; D might be TRBD1 (6 bases). The CDR3 runs 15 residues. Trimming stripped 2 bases from V and 1 base from J, with 6 bases between. Germline CDR1 reads LGHNA; CDR2 reads YSLEER. CDR3 sequence: CASSQTGSGANVLTF. CDR3 coding DNA: TGCGCCAGCAGCCAAACAGGGTCTGGGGCCAACGTCCTGACTTTC.

This clonotype was found a few times. The rearrangement joins TRBV10-3 to TRBJ2-3, with unresolved D. Germline V CDR1 and CDR2: ENHRY, SYGVKD. This CDR3 has 16 residues. Trimming removed 2 bases from V and 0 bases from J, with 12 bases in between. In nucleotides, the CDR3 is TGTGCCATCAGTGAGCGGGCCCTAATTAGCACAGATACGCAGTATTTT. Its protein product is CAISERALISTDTQYF.

This clonotype came up a few times. This rearrangement joins TRBV7-2 to TRBJ1-1; possibly TRBD1 for D (6 bases). V gave up 4 bases and J gave up 2 bases, with 11 bases separating them. CDR3 length: 14 amino acids. Germline-derived CDR1 and CDR2 are SGHTA and FQGNSA. The CDR3, as DNA: TGTGCCAGCAGCTATGGACAGCCCAACACTGAAGCTTTCTTT. The encoded protein is CASSYGQPNTEAFF.

Many counts were recorded for this clonotype. The V call is TRBV4-3, the J call TRBJ2-1, with D tentatively TRBD1 (5 bases). Germline CDR1 reads LGHNA; CDR2 reads YSLEER. V was pared by 1 base and J by 0 bases, with 10 bases between. This CDR3 is built from 16 residues. The CDR3 here is CASSQADSRSYNEQFF. The CDR3 DNA reads as TGCGCCAGCAGCCAAGCCGACAGTCGCTCCTACAATGAGCAGTTCTTC.

This clonotype was counted only a few times. The chain combines TRBV7-9 with TRBJ2-7; TRBD1 aligns across 11 bases. Germline trimming cut 4 bases from V and 4 bases from J; bases unmatched to any gene: 6. In germline, CDR1 is SEHNR, CDR2 FQNEAQ (reference sequence). This CDR3 region has 15 residues. The CDR3 nucleotides read TGTGCCAGCAGCTCATACGGGACAGGGGGTTACGAGCAGTACTTC. Translating gives CASSSYGTGGYEQYF.

The gene calls are TRBV6-2 or TRBV6-3 and TRBJ1-5; D is unclear. V lost 7 bases and J 13 bases, leaving 14 bases between the germline ends. The CDR3 length is 11 residues. Germline V gene sequence: CDR1 MNHEY, CDR2 SVGEGT. This CDR3 reads CASNRAPLQHF. Here the CDR3 DNA reads TGTGCCAGCAACCGGGCCCCCCTGCAGCATTTT.

The chain recombines TRBV6-5 with TRBJ2-1; D is ambiguous. The length of the CDR3 is 11 residues. Germline V gene data show CDR1 as MNHEY and CDR2 as SVGAGI. V shed 4 bases and J shed 9 bases, with 7 bases lying between them. The DNA of the CDR3 is TGTGCCAGCAGTTTCGGGCTTGAGCAGTTCTTC. It specifies CASSFGLEQFF.

The chain uses TRBV7-9 and TRBJ2-4, with 8 bases aligning to TRBD1. CDR1 SEHNR and CDR2 FQNEAQ come from the germline V gene (reference sequence). The CDR3 runs to 16 residues. The ends lost 4 bases at V and 2 bases at J; junction bases unmatched: 7. The CDR3 sequence is CASSSSRTGTKNIQYF. CDR3 sequence (DNA): TGTGCCAGCAGCTCATCCCGGACAGGGACCAAAAACATTCAGTACTTC.

This clonotype has a handful of counts. V and J are TRBV20-1 and TRBJ1-1, with D possibly matching TRBD1 (5 bases). V lost 1 base and J 0 bases, leaving 21 bases between the germline ends. The germline gives CDR1 DFQATT, CDR2 SNEGSKA (reference sequence). CDR3 length: 18 residues. The CDR3 region has the DNA TGCAGTGCTAGAGCCCGTTTTAAGGGACGAGACATGAACACTGAAGCTTTCTTT. Translation gives CSARARFKGRDMNTEAFF.

V and J are TRBV2 and TRBJ2-5, with TRBD1 identical over 7 bases. The CDR3 spans 12 residues. In germline, CDR1 is SNHLY, CDR2 FYNNEI. After removal of 4 bases from V and 6 bases from J, the junction contained 2 bases not matched to a gene. The CDR3 reads CASSGQGKTQYF. CDR3 nucleotide sequence: TGTGCCAGCAGTGGACAGGGAAAGACCCAGTACTTC. Variable domain in full (rest from reference TRBV2 and TRBJ2-5): EPEVTQTPSHQVTQMGQEVILRCVPISNHLYFYWYRQILGQKVEFLVSFYNNEISEKSEIFDDQFSVERPDGSNFTLKIRSTKLEDSAMYFCASSGQGKTQYFGPGTRLLVL.